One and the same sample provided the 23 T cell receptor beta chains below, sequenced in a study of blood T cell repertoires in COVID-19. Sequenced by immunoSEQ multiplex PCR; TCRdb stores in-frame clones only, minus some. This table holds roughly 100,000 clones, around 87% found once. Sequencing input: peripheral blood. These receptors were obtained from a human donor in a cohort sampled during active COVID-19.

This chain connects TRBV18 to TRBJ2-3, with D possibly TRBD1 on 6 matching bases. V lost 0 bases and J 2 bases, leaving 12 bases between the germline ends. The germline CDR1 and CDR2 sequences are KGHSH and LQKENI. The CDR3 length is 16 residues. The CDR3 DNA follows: TGTGCCAGCTCACCACCTACCGGGACACACACAGATACGCAGTATTTT. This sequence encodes CASSPPTGTHTDTQYF.

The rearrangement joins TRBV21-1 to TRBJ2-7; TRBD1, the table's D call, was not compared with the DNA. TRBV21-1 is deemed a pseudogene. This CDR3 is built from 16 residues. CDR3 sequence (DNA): TGTGCCAGCAGCAGAGGGAGGACAGGGGGCAAGTACGAGCAGTACTTC. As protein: CASSRGRTGGKYEQYF.

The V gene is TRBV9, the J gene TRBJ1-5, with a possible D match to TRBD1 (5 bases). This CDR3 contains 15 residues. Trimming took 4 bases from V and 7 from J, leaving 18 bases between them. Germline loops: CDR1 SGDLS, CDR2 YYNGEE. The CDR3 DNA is TGTGCCAGCAGCCCAGACAGTCTAAGTCAACAGCCCCAGCATTTT. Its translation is CASSPDSLSQQPQHF.

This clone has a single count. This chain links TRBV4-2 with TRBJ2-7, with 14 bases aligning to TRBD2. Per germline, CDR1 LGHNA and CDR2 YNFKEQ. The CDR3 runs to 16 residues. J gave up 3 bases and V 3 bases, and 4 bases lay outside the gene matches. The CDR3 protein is CASSQGLAGDLYEQYF. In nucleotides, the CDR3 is TGTGCCAGCAGCCAGGGACTAGCGGGAGACCTCTACGAGCAGTACTTC.

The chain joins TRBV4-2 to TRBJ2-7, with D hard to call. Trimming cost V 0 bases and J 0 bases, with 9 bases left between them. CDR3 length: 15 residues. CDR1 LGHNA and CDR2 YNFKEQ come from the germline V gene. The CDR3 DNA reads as TGTGCCAGCAGCCAAGATCTTGGCAGCTCCTACGAGCAGTACTTC. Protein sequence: CASSQDLGSSYEQYF.

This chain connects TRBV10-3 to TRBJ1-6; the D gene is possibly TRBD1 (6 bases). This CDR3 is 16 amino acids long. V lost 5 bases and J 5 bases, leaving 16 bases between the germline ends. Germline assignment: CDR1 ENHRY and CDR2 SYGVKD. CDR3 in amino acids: CAISSTGTNNNSPLHF. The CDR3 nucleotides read TGTGCCATCAGTTCTACCGGGACAAACAATAATTCACCCCTCCACTTT.

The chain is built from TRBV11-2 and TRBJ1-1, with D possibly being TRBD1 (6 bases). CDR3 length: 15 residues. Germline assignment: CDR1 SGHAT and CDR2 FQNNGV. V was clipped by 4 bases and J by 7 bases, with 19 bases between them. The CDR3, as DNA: TGTGCCAGCAGCTCGGGACTAGTTGAGGGGGGTGAAGCTTTCTTT. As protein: CASSSGLVEGGEAFF.

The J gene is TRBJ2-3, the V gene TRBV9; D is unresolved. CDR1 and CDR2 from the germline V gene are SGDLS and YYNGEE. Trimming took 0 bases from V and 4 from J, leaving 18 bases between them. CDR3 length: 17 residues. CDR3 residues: CASSVGARRDNADTQYF. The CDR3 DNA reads TGTGCCAGCAGCGTAGGGGCCCGCAGAGATAATGCAGATACGCAGTATTTT.

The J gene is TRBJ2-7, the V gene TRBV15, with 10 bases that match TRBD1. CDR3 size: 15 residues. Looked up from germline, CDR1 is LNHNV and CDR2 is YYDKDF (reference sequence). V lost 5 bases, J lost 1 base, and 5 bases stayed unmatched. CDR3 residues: CATSRDRGDSYEQYF. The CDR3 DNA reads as TGTGCCACCAGCCGGGACAGGGGAGATTCCTACGAGCAGTACTTC.

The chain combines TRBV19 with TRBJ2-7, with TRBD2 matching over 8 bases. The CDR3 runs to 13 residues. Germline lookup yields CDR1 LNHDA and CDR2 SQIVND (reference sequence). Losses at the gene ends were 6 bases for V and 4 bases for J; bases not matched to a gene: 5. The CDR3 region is CASSHSGEYEQYF. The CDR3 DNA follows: TGTGCCAGTAGCCATAGCGGGGAATACGAGCAGTACTTC. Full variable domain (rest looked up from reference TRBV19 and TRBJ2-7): DGGITQSPKYLFRKEGQNVTLSCEQNLNHDAMYWYRQDPGQGLRLIYYSQIVNDFQKGDIAEGYSVSREKKESFPLTVTSAQKNPTAFYLCASSHSGEYEQYFGPGTRLTVT.

CDR3 bases: TGCGCCAGCAGCCAAGATGCCGGTTTCGGTGCCTACGAGCAGTACTTC. This codes for CASSQDAGFGAYEQYF. The genes are TRBV4-3 and TRBJ2-7; D is ambiguous. Trimming took 0 bases from V and 2 from J, leaving 14 bases between them. The germline gives CDR1 LGHNA, CDR2 YSLEER. The CDR3 runs to 16 residues.

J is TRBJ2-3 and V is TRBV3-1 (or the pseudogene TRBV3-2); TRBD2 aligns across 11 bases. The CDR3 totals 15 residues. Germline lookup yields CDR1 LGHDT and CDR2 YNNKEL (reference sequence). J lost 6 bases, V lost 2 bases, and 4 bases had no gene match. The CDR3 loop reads CASSQTSGSVDTQYF. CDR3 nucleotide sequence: TGTGCCAGCAGCCAAACTAGCGGGAGTGTTGATACGCAGTATTTT.

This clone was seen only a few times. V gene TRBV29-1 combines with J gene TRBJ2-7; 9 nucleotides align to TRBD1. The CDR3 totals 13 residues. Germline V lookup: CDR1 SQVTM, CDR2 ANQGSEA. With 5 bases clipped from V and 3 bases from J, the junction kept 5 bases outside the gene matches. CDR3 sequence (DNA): TGCAGCGTTTCCTGGGGACAGGGCTACGAGCAGTACTTC. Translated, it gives CSVSWGQGYEQYF.

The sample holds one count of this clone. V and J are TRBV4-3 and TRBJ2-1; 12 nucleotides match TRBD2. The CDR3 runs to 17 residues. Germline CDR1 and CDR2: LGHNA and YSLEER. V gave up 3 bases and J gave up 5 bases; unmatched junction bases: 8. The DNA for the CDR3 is TGCGCCAGCAGCCACCGACTAGCGGGAGCTCCTCACAATGAGCAGTTCTTC. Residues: CASSHRLAGAPHNEQFF.

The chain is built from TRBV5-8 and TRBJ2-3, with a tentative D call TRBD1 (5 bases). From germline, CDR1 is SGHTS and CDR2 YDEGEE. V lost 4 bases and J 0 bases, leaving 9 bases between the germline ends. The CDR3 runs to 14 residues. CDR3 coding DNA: TGTGCCAGCAGCCTCCGACAGAGCACAGATACGCAGTATTTT. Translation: CASSLRQSTDTQYF.

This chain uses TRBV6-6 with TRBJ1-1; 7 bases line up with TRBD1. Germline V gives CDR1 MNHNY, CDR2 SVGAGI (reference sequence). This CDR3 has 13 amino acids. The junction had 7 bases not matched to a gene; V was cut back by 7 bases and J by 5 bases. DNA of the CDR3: TGTGCCAGCACCGCGACAGGGAGGACTGAAGCTTTCTTT. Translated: CASTATGRTEAFF.

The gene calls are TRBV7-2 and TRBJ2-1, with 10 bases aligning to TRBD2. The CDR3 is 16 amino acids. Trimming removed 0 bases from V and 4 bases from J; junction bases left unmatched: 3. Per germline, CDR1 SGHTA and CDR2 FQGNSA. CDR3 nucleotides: TGTGCCAGCAGCTTAGCTGCAGCGGGAGGGTACAATGAGCAGTTCTTC. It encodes CASSLAAAGGYNEQFF.

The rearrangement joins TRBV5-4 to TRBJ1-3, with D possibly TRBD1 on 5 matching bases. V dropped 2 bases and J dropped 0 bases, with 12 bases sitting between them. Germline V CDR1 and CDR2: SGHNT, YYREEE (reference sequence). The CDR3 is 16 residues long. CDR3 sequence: CASSFGAPSSGNTIYF. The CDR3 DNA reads TGTGCCAGCAGCTTTGGGGCCCCCAGCTCTGGAAACACCATATATTTT.

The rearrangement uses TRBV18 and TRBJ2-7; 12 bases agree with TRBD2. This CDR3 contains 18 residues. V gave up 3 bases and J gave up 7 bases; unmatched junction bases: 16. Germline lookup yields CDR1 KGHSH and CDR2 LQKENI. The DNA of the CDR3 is TGTGCCAGCTCACCCCAATCGCTAGCGGGAGGGCTGCCCATGGAGCAGTACTTC. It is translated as CASSPQSLAGGLPMEQYF.

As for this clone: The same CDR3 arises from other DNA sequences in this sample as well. In nucleotides, the CDR3 is TGTGCCAGCAGCTTAGGGCAGAACTATGGCTACACCTTC. Amino acid sequence: CASSLGQNYGYTF. The V gene is TRBV7-2, the J gene TRBJ1-2; D gene uncertain. The CDR3 has 13 residues. Trimming removed 1 base from V and 2 bases from J, with 5 bases in between. Germline values: CDR1 SGHTA, CDR2 FQGNSA.

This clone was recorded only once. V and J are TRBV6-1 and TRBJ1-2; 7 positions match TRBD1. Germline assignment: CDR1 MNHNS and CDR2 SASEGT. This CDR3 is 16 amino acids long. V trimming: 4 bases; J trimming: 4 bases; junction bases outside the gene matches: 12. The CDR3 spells CASSGVGGKGIYGYTF. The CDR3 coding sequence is TGTGCCAGCAGTGGGGTAGGGGGCAAGGGTATCTATGGCTACACCTTC.

The DNA for the CDR3 is TGTGCCAGCAGCCGCGGGGGCGGGGGGGCCAACGTCCTGACTTTC. It yields the protein CASSRGGGGANVLTF. The chain uses TRBV11-1 and TRBJ2-6; tentative D call: TRBD2 (7 bases). Germline V gene sequence: CDR1 SGHAT, CDR2 FQDESV (reference sequence). The CDR3 runs 15 residues. Trimming shortened V by 5 bases and J by 4 bases, and 12 bases separated the two germline ends.

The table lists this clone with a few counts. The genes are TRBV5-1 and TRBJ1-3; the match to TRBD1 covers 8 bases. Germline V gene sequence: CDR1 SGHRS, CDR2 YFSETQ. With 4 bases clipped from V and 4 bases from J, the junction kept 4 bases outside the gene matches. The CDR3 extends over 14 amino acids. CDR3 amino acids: CASSPTGDGNTIYF. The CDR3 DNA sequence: TGCGCCAGCAGCCCGACAGGGGACGGAAACACCATATATTTT.